Each of the 19 T cell receptor beta chains below was sequenced from the same sample in a study of PD-1 blockade in classical Hodgkin lymphoma. Measured with immunoSEQ multiplex PCR; TCRdb has only the in-frame clones, and not every one. This sample has more than 15,000 clones; just over 85% occur once, and the top ten carry about an eighth. Each patient's relapse followed autologous stem cell transplantation, and brentuximab vedotin exposure varied. The specimen comprised peripheral blood mononuclear cells (PBMCs), sampled before the second cycle of nivolumab. Receptor source: a human donor with classical Hodgkin lymphoma.

This clone was seen a few times. V usage is TRBV5-1 and J usage is TRBJ2-1; D is unresolved. The CDR3 has 14 residues. The V end lost 1 base, the J end lost 5 bases, and 10 bases lay between the germline ends. CDR1 and CDR2 from the germline V gene are SGHRS and YFSETQ. The CDR3 sequence is CASSLKSGDNEQFF. CDR3 in DNA: TGCGCCAGCAGCTTGAAATCTGGGGACAATGAGCAGTTCTTC.

This sequence joins TRBV5-1 and TRBJ2-5, with D possibly called TRBD1 or TRBD2 (5 bases each). CDR1 SGHRS and CDR2 YFSETQ come from the germline V gene. This CDR3 contains 14 residues. The ends were cut back, 5 bases at V and 1 base at J, with 12 bases in the middle. The CDR3 coding sequence is TGCGCCAGCAGTAAGGGGAGTCGCCAAGAGACCCAGTACTTC. Translation gives CASSKGSRQETQYF.

This clone is a singleton in its sample. V usage is TRBV6-1 and J usage is TRBJ1-2, with D unresolved. CDR3 length: 13 amino acids. V shed 0 bases and J shed 4 bases, with 6 bases lying between them. Germline assignment: CDR1 MNHNS and CDR2 SASEGT. CDR3 residues: CASSEAGIYGYTF. The CDR3 DNA is TGTGCCAGCAGTGAAGCCGGAATCTATGGCTACACCTTC.

This chain joins TRBV5-1 and TRBJ2-7; D is unclear. Germline V gene data show CDR1 as SGHRS and CDR2 as YFSETQ. V lost 0 bases and J 7 bases, leaving 14 bases between the germline ends. CDR3 length equals 14 residues. CDR3 sequence reads: CASSLETPPSEQYF. In nucleotides, the CDR3 is TGCGCCAGCAGCTTGGAGACACCGCCGAGTGAGCAGTACTTC.

V is TRBV7-9 and J is TRBJ2-5; tentatively, D is TRBD2 (5 bases). The CDR3 spans 14 residues. Germline V CDR1 and CDR2: SEHNR, FQNEAQ (reference sequence). The ends were cut back, 5 bases at V and 5 bases at J, with 15 bases in the middle. The CDR3 is CASSAGLGSETQYF. CDR3 bases: TGTGCCAGCAGCGCGGGTTTAGGGTCGGAGACCCAGTACTTC. The full variable domain, its missing parts supplied by reference TRBV7-9 and TRBJ2-5, is DTGVSQNPRHKITKRGQNVTFRCDPISEHNRLYWYRQTLGQGPEFLTYFQNEAQLEKSRLLSDRFSAERPKGSFSTLEIQRTEQGDSAMYLCASSAGLGSETQYFGPGTRLLVL.

The V gene is TRBV7-9, the J gene TRBJ2-2; no reliable D call. V dropped 5 bases and J dropped 5 bases, with 15 bases sitting between them. Germline CDR1 is SEHNR and CDR2 is FQNEAQ (reference sequence). The CDR3 sequence is 15 residues long. The CDR3 nucleotides read TGTGCCAGCAGCACCGATGGTTATCGTACCGGGGAGCTGTTTTTT. Translated, it gives CASSTDGYRTGELFF.

The sample holds one count of this clone. The chain employs TRBV7-9 and TRBJ2-7; D not resolved. Per germline, CDR1 SEHNR and CDR2 FQNEAQ (reference sequence). Trimming cost V 1 base and J 6 bases, with 4 bases left between them. This CDR3 has 11 residues. The CDR3 here is CASSLGREQYF. In nucleotides, the CDR3 is TGTGCCAGCAGCTTAGGGCGCGAGCAGTACTTC.

V gene TRBV7-2 combines with J gene TRBJ2-1, with 7 nucleotides matching TRBD2. V dropped 1 base and J dropped 8; count of bases not matched to a gene: 8. Germline V gene lookup returns CDR1 SGHTA and CDR2 FQGNSA. The CDR3 has 15 amino acids. The CDR3 coding sequence is TGTGCCAGCAGCTTAGTGATCGGGGGGAAAGATGAGCAGTTCTTC. Translation: CASSLVIGGKDEQFF.

This clone was observed a few times. V is TRBV2 and J is TRBJ1-6; no clear D gene. Germline V gene lookup returns CDR1 SNHLY and CDR2 FYNNEI. CDR3 length: 14 amino acids. V was trimmed by 4 bases and J by 1 base, leaving 5 bases between them. The CDR3 protein is CASSGTSYNSPLHF. The CDR3 region has the DNA TGTGCCAGCAGTGGGACGTCCTATAATTCACCCCTCCACTTT.

This chain links TRBV6-1 with TRBJ2-2, with D unclear. CDR3 length: 14 residues. Germline CDR1 is MNHNS and CDR2 is SASEGT. Trimming shortened V by 7 bases and J by 0 bases, and 9 bases separated the two germline ends. The CDR3 DNA reads as TGTGCCAGCAAAACAGAACCGAACACCGGGGAGCTGTTTTTT. Translation gives CASKTEPNTGELFF.

J is TRBJ1-3 and V is TRBV5-1; D is unresolved. The ends were cut back, 4 bases at V and 1 base at J, with 9 bases in the middle. This CDR3 region has 14 residues. Germline assignment: CDR1 SGHRS and CDR2 YFSETQ. The CDR3 sequence: CASSPTESGNTIYF. CDR3 DNA sequence: TGCGCCAGCAGCCCCACAGAGTCTGGAAACACCATATATTTT. Full variable domain (rest looked up from reference TRBV5-1 and TRBJ1-3): KAGVTQTPRYLIKTRGQQVTLSCSPISGHRSVSWYQQTPGQGLQFLFEYFSETQRNKGNFPGRFSGRQFSNSRSEMNVSTLELGDSALYLCASSPTESGNTIYFGEGSWLTVV.

The chain couples TRBV6-6 to TRBJ2-7; D uncertain. Germline CDR1 MNHNY, CDR2 SVGAGI (reference sequence). Trimming shortened V by 6 bases and J by 0 bases, and 12 bases separated the two germline ends. There are 14 residues in the CDR3. The DNA of the CDR3 is TGTGCCAGCAGGTATCAACAGAGCTCCTACGAGCAGTACTTC. Its protein is CASRYQQSSYEQYF.

The V and J genes are TRBV2 and TRBJ1-5; 7 positions agree with TRBD1. The ends lost 11 bases at V and 7 bases at J; junction bases unmatched: 11. The CDR3 is 13 amino acids. Germline lookup yields CDR1 SNHLY and CDR2 FYNNEI. DNA for the CDR3: TGTGCCTCCTCCCAGGGGGAAATGCAGCCCCAGCATTTT. Translated: CASSQGEMQPQHF.

The sample holds one count of this clone. This chain joins TRBV19 and TRBJ1-1, with 8 bases that match TRBD1. Trimming cost V 9 bases and J 6 bases; bases outside gene matches: 12. The CDR3 sequence is 14 residues long. Germline loops: CDR1 LNHDA, CDR2 SQIVND (reference sequence). The CDR3 protein is CASRPQGASAEAFF. Written as DNA, the CDR3 is TGTGCCAGCCGCCCTCAGGGGGCGAGCGCTGAAGCTTTCTTT. Full variable domain (missing parts from reference TRBV19 and TRBJ1-1): DGGITQSPKYLFRKEGQNVTLSCEQNLNHDAMYWYRQDPGQGLRLIYYSQIVNDFQKGDIAEGYSVSREKKESFPLTVTSAQKNPTAFYLCASRPQGASAEAFFGQGTRLTVV.

The J gene is TRBJ2-1, the V gene TRBV14; D uncertain. Germline CDR1 SGHDN, CDR2 FVKESK. V was shortened by 3 bases and J by 7 bases, with 13 bases between the two germline ends. The CDR3 extends over 14 amino acids. CDR3 bases: TGTGCCAGCAGCCATCTGGGCCCGGCGAATGAGCAGTTCTTC. Translated: CASSHLGPANEQFF. The whole variable domain, remainder taken from reference TRBV14 and TRBJ2-1, is EAGVTQFPSHSVIEKGQTVTLRCDPISGHDNLYWYRRVMGKEIKFLLHFVKESKQDESGMPNNRFLAERTGGTYSTLKVQPAELEDSGVYFCASSHLGPANEQFFGPGTRLTVL.

This clone was seen only once. The rearrangement links TRBV2 to TRBJ1-3; D perhaps matches TRBD1 (5 bases). This CDR3 spans 16 amino acids. Germline CDR1 SNHLY, CDR2 FYNNEI. Trimming stripped 4 bases from V and 0 bases from J, with 13 bases between. The CDR3 DNA sequence: TGTGCCAGCAGTGTGGGACGGAGCTACTCTGGAAACACCATATATTTT. This gives the protein CASSVGRSYSGNTIYF.

The genes are TRBV6-5 and TRBJ2-3; 8 bases fit TRBD1. CDR1 is MNHEY, CDR2 SVGAGI, per germline. This CDR3 spans 14 amino acids. The V segment lost 5 bases and the J segment 7 bases; nucleotides outside the gene matches: 8. This chain's CDR3 is CASSTGQARHTQYF. Written as DNA, the CDR3 is TGTGCCAGCAGTACGGGACAGGCTCGGCATACGCAGTATTTT.

This clone has only a few counts. The chain uses TRBV5-1 and TRBJ1-6; D remains ambiguous. This CDR3 is built from 15 residues. In germline, CDR1 is SGHRS, CDR2 YFSETQ. V was cut by 7 bases and J by 7 bases, with 18 bases left in between. The CDR3 region is CASSSSVVANSPLHF. The CDR3 DNA follows: TGCGCCAGCTCAAGCTCCGTTGTGGCGAATTCACCCCTCCACTTT.

CDR3 loop: CASCDSLLGETQYF. In DNA, the CDR3 is TGCGCCAGCTGCGACAGTTTACTAGGAGAGACCCAGTACTTC. The chain joins TRBV5-1 to TRBJ2-5, with D perhaps TRBD1 or TRBD2 (5 bases each). CDR1 SGHRS and CDR2 YFSETQ come from the germline V gene. V lost 7 bases and J 4 bases, leaving 17 bases between the germline ends. The CDR3 has 14 residues.